Sequencing of this T cell receptor beta chain was carried out in a study of blood T cell repertoires in COVID-19. Study information: Collection of acute and convalescent COVID-19 samples took place in the United States, Italy and Spain. PBMCs, B-cell-depleted T cells, or T cells provided the cDNA or gDNA that made up the material.

Authors' processing steps: For nucleated cells, counts were estimated from reference gene primer amplification. Sequencing was performed with immunoSEQ multiplex PCR; in TCRdb, only in-frame clones are kept and a portion is missing. V and J calls and clone size come straight from that table; D and trimming were deduced from the DNA. This table has about 220,000 clones, approximately 83% appearing once. Looked up from germline, CDR1 is LGHNT and CDR2 is FRNRAP. This CDR3 spans 16 amino acids. V was pared by 2 bases and J by 3 bases, with 17 bases between. The TCR was taken from a woman aged 55-70 years with acute or convalescent COVID-19. Sequencing was performed on peripheral blood. This chain connects TRBV12-5 to TRBJ2-7, with D possibly TRBD2 on 7 matching bases. The CDR3 protein is CASGLSGGGYHYEQYF. The CDR3 nucleotides read TGTGCTAGTGGTTTGTCTGGGGGGGGCTACCACTACGAGCAGTACTTC.